Reported below is one TCR beta chain. TCRdb's copy holds only in-frame clones and misses some; the assay was immunoSEQ multiplex PCR. The profile covers 130,000 to 150,000 clones, with roughly 93% appearing a single time and roughly 5.7% taken by the ten largest. Per germline, CDR1 LNHDA and CDR2 SQIVND (reference sequence). V dropped 7 bases and J dropped 5; count of bases not matched to a gene: 10. The CDR3 sequence is 15 residues long. This entry comes from a study of control samples from healthy donors and cancer patients. V is TRBV19 and J is TRBJ1-5; 8 nucleotides agree with TRBD1. The sequence came from a man between 18 and 29 years old in good health. The specimen was blood. Here the CDR3 reads CASTDGQGPYQPQHF. As DNA, the CDR3 is TGTGCCAGTACCGATGGACAGGGCCCTTATCAGCCCCAGCATTTT.